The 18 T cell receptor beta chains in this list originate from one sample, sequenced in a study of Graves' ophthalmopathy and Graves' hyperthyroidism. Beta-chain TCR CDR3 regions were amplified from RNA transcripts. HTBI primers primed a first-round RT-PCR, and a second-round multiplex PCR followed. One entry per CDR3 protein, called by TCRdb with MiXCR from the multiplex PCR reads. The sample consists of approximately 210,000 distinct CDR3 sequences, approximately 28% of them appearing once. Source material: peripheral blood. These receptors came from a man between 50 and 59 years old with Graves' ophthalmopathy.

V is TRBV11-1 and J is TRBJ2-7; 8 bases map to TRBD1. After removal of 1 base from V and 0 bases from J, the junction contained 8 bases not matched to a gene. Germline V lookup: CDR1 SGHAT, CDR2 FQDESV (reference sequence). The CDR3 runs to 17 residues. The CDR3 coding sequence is TGTGCCAGCAGCTTAGGGGACCGGGACAGGAGCTCCTACGAGCAGTACTTC. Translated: CASSLGDRDRSSYEQYF.

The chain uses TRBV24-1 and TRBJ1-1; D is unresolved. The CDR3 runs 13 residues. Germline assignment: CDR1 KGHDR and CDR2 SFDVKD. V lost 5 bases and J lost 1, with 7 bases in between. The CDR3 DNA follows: TGTGCCACCAGTGGAGGAGCGAACACTGAAGCTTTCTTT. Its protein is CATSGGANTEAFF.

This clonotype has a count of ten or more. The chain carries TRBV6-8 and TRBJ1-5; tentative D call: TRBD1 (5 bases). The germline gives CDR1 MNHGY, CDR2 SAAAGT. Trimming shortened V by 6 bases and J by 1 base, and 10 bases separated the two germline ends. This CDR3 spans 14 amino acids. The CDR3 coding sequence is TGTGCCAGCAGGACCGAGGGGAGCAATCAGCCCCAGCATTTT. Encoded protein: CASRTEGSNQPQHF.

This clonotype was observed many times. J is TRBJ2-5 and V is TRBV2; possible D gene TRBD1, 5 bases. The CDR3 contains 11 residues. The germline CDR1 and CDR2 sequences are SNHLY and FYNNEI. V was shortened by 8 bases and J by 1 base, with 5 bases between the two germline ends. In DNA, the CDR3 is TGTGCCAGCGACAGCCAAGAGACCCAGTACTTC. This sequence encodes CASDSQETQYF.

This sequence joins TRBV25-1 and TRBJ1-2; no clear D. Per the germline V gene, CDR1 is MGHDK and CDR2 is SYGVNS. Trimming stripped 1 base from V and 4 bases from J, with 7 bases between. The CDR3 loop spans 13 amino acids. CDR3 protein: CASSELEIYGYTF. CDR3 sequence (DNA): TGTGCCAGCAGTGAATTGGAGATCTATGGCTACACCTTC.

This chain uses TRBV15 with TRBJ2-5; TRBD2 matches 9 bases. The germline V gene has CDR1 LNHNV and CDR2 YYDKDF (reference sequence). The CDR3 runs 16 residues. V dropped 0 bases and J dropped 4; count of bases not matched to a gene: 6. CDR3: CATSRDGTSWGETQYF. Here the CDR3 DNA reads TGTGCCACCAGCAGAGATGGGACTAGCTGGGGAGAGACCCAGTACTTC.

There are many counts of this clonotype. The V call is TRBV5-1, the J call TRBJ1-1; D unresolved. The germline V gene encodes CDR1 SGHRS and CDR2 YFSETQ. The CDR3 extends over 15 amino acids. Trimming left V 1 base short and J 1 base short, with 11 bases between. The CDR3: CASSLFTRENTEAFF. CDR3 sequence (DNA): TGCGCCAGCAGCTTGTTCACCCGGGAGAACACTGAAGCTTTCTTT. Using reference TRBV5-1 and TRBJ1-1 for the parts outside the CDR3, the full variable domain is KAGVTQTPRYLIKTRGQQVTLSCSPISGHRSVSWYQQTPGQGLQFLFEYFSETQRNKGNFPGRFSGRQFSNSRSEMNVSTLELGDSALYLCASSLFTRENTEAFFGQGTRLTVV.

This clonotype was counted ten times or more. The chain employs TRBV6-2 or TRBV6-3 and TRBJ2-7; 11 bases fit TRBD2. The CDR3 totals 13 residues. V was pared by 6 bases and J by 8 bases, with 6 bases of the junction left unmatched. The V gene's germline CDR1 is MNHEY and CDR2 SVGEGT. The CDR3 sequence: CASRLAGARKQYF. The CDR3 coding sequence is TGTGCCAGCAGACTAGCGGGAGCGAGAAAGCAGTACTTC.

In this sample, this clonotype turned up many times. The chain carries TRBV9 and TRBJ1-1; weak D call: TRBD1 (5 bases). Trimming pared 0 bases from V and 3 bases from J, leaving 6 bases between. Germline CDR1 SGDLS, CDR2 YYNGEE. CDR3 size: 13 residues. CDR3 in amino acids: CASSVAGDTEAFF. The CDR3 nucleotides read TGTGCCAGCAGCGTAGCGGGGGACACTGAAGCTTTCTTT.

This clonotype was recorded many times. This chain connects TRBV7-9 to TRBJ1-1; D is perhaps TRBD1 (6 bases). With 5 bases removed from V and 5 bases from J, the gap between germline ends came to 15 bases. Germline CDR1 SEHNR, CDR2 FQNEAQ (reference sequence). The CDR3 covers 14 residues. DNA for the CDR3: TGTGCCAGCAGCCGCGGGACACTAAGGACTGAAGCTTTCTTT. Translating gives CASSRGTLRTEAFF.

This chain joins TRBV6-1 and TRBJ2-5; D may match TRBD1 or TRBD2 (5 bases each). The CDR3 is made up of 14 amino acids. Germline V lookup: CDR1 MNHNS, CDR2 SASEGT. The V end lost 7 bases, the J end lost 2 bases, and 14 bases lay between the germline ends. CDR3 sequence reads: CASILTWGQETQYF. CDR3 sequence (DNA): TGTGCCAGCATCCTGACGTGGGGGCAAGAGACCCAGTACTTC.

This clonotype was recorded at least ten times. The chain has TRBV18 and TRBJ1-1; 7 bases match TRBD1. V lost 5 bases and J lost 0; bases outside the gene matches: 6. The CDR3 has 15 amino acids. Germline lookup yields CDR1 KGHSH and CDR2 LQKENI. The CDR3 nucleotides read TGTGCCAGCTCAGCTACAGGGGACATGAACACTGAAGCTTTCTTT. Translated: CASSATGDMNTEAFF.

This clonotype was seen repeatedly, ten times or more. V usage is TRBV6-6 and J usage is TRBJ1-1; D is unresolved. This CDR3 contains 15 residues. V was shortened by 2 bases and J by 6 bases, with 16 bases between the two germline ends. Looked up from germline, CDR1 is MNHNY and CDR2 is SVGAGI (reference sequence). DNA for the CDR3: TGTGCCAGCAGTTACGCCACACCGTCTGGCGCTGAAGCTTTCTTT. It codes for CASSYATPSGAEAFF.

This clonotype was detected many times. The CDR3 loop reads CSAGLVLDEQYF. The DNA of the CDR3 is TGCAGTGCGGGACTGGTACTTGACGAGCAGTACTTC. The chain uses TRBV20-1 and TRBJ2-7; a possible D gene is TRBD2 (6 bases). V was cut by 6 bases and J by 5 bases, with 14 bases left in between. Germline CDR1 is DFQATT and CDR2 is SNEGSKA (reference sequence). The CDR3 has 12 amino acids.

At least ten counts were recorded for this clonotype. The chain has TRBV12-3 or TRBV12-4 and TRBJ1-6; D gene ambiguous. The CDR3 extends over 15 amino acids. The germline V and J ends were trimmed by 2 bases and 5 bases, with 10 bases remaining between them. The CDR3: CASSLRGSNNSPLHF. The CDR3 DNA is TGTGCCAGCAGTTTAAGAGGGTCTAATAATTCACCCCTCCACTTT.

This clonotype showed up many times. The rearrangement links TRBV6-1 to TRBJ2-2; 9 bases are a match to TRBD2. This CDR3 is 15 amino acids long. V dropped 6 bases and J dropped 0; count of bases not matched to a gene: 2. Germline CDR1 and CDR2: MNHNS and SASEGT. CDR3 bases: TGTGCCAGCAGCGGCGGGAGGGCGAACACCGGGGAGCTGTTTTTT. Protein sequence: CASSGGRANTGELFF.

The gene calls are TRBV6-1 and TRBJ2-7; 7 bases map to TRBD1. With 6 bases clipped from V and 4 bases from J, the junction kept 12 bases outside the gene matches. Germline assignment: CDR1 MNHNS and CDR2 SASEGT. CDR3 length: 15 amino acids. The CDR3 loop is CASRMTTGTEYEQYF. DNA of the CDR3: TGTGCCAGCAGGATGACTACCGGGACAGAATACGAGCAGTACTTC.

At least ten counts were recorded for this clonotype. CDR3 DNA sequence: TGTGCCAGCACAGTACCAGGCGGGTACACTGAAGCTTTCTTT. Protein sequence: CASTVPGGYTEAFF. The V call is TRBV12-3 or TRBV12-4, the J call TRBJ1-1; D not resolved. The CDR3 spans 14 residues. Trimming took 7 bases from V and 3 from J, leaving 15 bases between them.